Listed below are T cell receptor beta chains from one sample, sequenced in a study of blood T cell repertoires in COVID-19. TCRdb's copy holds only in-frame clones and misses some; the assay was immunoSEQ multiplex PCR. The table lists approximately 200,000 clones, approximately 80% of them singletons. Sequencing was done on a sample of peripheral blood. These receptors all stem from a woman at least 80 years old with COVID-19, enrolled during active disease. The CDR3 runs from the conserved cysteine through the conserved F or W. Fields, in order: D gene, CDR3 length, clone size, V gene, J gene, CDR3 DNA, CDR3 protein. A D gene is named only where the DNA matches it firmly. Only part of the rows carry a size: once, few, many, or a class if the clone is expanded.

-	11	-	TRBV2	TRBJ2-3	TGTGCCAGCAGTGTGCTAGAAACGCAGTATTTT	CASSVLETQYF
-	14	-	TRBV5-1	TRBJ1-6	TGCGCCAGCTCGGGGGGAGACCTAAATTCACCCCTCCACTTT	CASSGGDLNSPLHF
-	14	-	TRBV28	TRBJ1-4	TGTGCCAGCAGGCAGGGAGGATGGAATGAAAAACTGTTTTTT	CASRQGGWNEKLFF
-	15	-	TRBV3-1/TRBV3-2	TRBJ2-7	TGTGCCAGCAGCCGCAACCTAATACAGGGTAACGAGCAGTACTTC	CASSRNLIQGNEQYF
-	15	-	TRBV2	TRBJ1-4	TGTGCCAGCACTCCCTGGGGGGGCCAGAATGAAAAACTGTTTTTT	CASTPWGGQNEKLFF
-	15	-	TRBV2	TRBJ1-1	TGTGCCAGCAGTAAGGACAGCGCCCTAAACACTGAAGCTTTCTTT	CASSKDSALNTEAFF
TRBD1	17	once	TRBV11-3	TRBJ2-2	TGTGCCAGCAGCCGAGGGTCGGGACAGGGGAACACCGGGGAGCTGTTTTTT	CASSRGSGQGNTGELFF
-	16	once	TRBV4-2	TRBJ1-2	TGTGCCAGCACCGCAGAGGTCCGGGGTTTTAACTATGGCTACACCTTC	CASTAEVRGFNYGYTF
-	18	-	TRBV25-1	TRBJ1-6	TGTGCCAGCAGTGAATCCCCAGGATTAAGCTCCTATAATTCACCCCTCCACTTT	CASSESPGLSSYNSPLHF
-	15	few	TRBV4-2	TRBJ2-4	TGTGCCAGCAGCCGTCGAGGTGGAGGGGCAAACATTCAGTACTTC	CASSRRGGGANIQYF
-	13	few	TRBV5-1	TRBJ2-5	TGCGCCAGCAGCTTTTTCGGGGGAGAGACCCAGTACTTC	CASSFFGGETQYF
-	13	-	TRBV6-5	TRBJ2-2	TGTGCCAGCAGCTCCAGGCAGGGCGGGGAGCTGTTTTTT	CASSSRQGGELFF
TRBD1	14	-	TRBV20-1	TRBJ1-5	TGCAGTGCTAGTAGGGCAGGGGGAAATCAGCCCCAGCATTTT	CSASRAGGNQPQHF
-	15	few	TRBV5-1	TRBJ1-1	TGCGCCAGCAGCGAGGACGGACACGGGGGCACTGAAGCTTTCTTT	CASSEDGHGGTEAFF
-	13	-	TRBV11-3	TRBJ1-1	TGTGCCAGCAGCTTAATGGGAGGCACCGCCGCTTTCTTT	CASSLMGGTAAFF
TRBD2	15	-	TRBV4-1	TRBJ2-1	TGCGCCAGCAGCCGACCACTAGCGGGAGGCAATGAGCAGTTCTTC	CASSRPLAGGNEQFF
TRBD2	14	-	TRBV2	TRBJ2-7	TGTGCCAGCTCGGGGGGGCTAGCGCTCTACGAGCAGTACTTC	CASSGGLALYEQYF
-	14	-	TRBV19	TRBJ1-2	TGTGCCAGTAGATCGGAGACCGGTTGGGATGGCTACACCTTC	CASRSETGWDGYTF
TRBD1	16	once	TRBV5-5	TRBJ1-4	TGTGCCAGCAGCTCCCCCTTGACAGGGGGCAGTGAAAAACTGTTTTTT	CASSSPLTGGSEKLFF
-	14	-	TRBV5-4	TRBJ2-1	TGTGCCAGCAGCTTGAGGGGCAGCAACAATGAGCAGTTCTTC	CASSLRGSNNEQFF
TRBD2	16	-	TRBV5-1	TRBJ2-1	TGCGCCAGCAGCTTGATGACTAGCGGGGGGTTCGATGAGCAGTTCTTC	CASSLMTSGGFDEQFF
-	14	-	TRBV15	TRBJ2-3	TGTGCCACCAGCAGACCCTACCCGACAGATACGCAGTATTTT	CATSRPYPTDTQYF
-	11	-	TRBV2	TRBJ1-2	TGTGCCAGCAGGGAGCCCGGTGGCTACACCTTC	CASREPGGYTF
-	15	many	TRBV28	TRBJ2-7	TGTGCCAGCAGTTTGCTAAGGGGGGGGAGTCACGAGCAGTACTTC	CASSLLRGGSHEQYF
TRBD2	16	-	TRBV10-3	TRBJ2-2	TGTGCCACGGCGGGATGGACTAGCGGGAACGCAAGGGAGCTGTTTTTT	CATAGWTSGNARELFF